This section outlines one T cell receptor beta chain sequence together with its context. Its specificity is unknown. These data belong to a study of CD8+ T cells in alopecia areata. Points from the study as a whole: Scalp clonality decreased significantly with tofacitinib, and so did expanded CD8+ clones among the top 100. Many expanded lesional clones persisted in scalp and blood during tofacitinib treatment. Because one nonresponder was included, the link of baseline CD8+ expansion to response is considered uncertain.

V gave up 0 bases and J gave up 7 bases, with 11 bases separating them. Germline lookup yields CDR1 SGHNT and CDR2 YYREEE (reference sequence). The CDR3 covers 15 residues. Extracted from the samples, RNA was reverse transcribed into cDNA to serve as the sequencing template. The table came from immunoSEQ multiplex PCR; TCRdb's copy has only in-frame clones and leaves some out. This sample carries about 270,000 clones, 45% to 70% of them seen once, and the ten largest clones take roughly 0.88%. The treatment was: oral pan-JAK inhibitor, 5-10 mg twice daily. The TCR was taken from a human donor with alopecia areata. Sequenced material: CD4+ T cells sorted from blood, taken around week 54, from a patient treated with tofacitinib. The chain joins TRBV5-4 to TRBJ1-6; D is perhaps TRBD1 (6 bases). The CDR3 nucleotides read TGTGCCAGCAGCTTGGATCAGGGGCGGAATTCACCCCTCCACTTT. This encodes CASSLDQGRNSPLHF.